The 21 T cell receptor beta chains in this list originate from one sample, sequenced in a study of CD8 T cells in ankylosing spondylitis. TCRdb re-analysed the 5' RACE reads in MiXCR, keeping a single row per CDR3 protein. The table shows around 160,000 distinct CDR3 sequences, with roughly 12% occurring only once. Sequences were obtained from blood, either unsorted or a sorted T cell fraction (not recorded which). Receptors were obtained from a male donor with ankylosing spondylitis or in good health (not recorded which).

This clonotype was counted a few times. J is TRBJ1-4 and V is TRBV11-2; D possibly corresponds to TRBD1 (5 bases). CDR3 size: 16 residues. The V gene lost 5 bases and the J gene lost 3 bases, with 16 bases spanning the gap. Germline V gives CDR1 SGHAT, CDR2 FQNNGV. The CDR3 here is CASSPGQGSPNEKLFF. The CDR3 DNA is TGTGCCAGCAGCCCGGGGCAGGGCAGCCCTAATGAAAAACTGTTTTTT.

In its sample, this clonotype was seen many times. The chain recombines TRBV20-1 with TRBJ1-5; 8 nucleotides align to TRBD1. The germline V gene has CDR1 DFQATT and CDR2 SNEGSKA (reference sequence). With 3 bases clipped from V and 6 bases from J, the junction kept 4 bases outside the gene matches. This CDR3 spans 13 amino acids. The CDR3 protein is CSASDRGFQPQHF. DNA for the CDR3: TGCAGTGCTAGCGACAGGGGATTTCAGCCCCAGCATTTT.

This clonotype was observed many times. The chain joins TRBV27 to TRBJ1-1; tentatively, D is TRBD1 (6 bases). V was trimmed by 4 bases and J by 5 bases, leaving 11 bases between them. This CDR3 has 13 amino acids. The germline gives CDR1 MNHEY, CDR2 SMNVEV (reference sequence). As DNA, the CDR3 is TGTGCCAGCAGTTACAGGGTATTGACTGAAGCTTTCTTT. Translating it yields CASSYRVLTEAFF.

The chain is built from TRBV6-1 and TRBJ2-7; D is possibly TRBD1 or TRBD2 (6 bases each). CDR1 MNHNS and CDR2 SASEGT come from the germline V gene. The CDR3 has 14 amino acids. The V and J ends lost 9 bases and 0 bases respectively, with 15 bases between them. CDR3 region: CASKGGISSYEQYF. CDR3 sequence (DNA): TGTGCCAGTAAGGGGGGCATAAGCTCCTACGAGCAGTACTTC.

This clonotype was counted at least ten times. This chain joins TRBV29-1 and TRBJ1-1; D may be TRBD1 (6 bases). The CDR3 contains 14 residues. V dropped 6 bases and J dropped 5 bases, with 19 bases sitting between them. Germline lookup yields CDR1 SQVTM and CDR2 ANQGSEA. Written as DNA, the CDR3 is TGCAGCGTCAATGGCGGACAGTATGGGACTGAAGCTTTCTTT. Translating gives CSVNGGQYGTEAFF.

This clonotype was detected many times. This CDR3 is CASRSARVGEQYF. In DNA form, the CDR3 reads TGTGCCAGCAGGTCCGCCAGGGTGGGGGAGCAGTACTTC. The chain carries TRBV3-1 and TRBJ2-7, with a tentative D call TRBD1 (5 bases). The CDR3 is 13 residues long. Looked up from germline, CDR1 is LGHDT and CDR2 is YNNKEL (reference sequence). Trimming took off 6 bases at V and 7 bases at J, with 16 bases between the two ends.

This clonotype was seen ten or more times. The gene calls are TRBV5-1 and TRBJ1-1; tentatively, D is TRBD1 (6 bases). Trimming shortened V by 2 bases and J by 0 bases, and 8 bases separated the two germline ends. This CDR3 has 14 amino acids. Germline lookup yields CDR1 SGHRS and CDR2 YFSETQ. CDR3 coding DNA: TGCGCCAGCAGCTTCGGGGGCGTGAACACTGAAGCTTTCTTT. Translating it yields CASSFGGVNTEAFF.

As concerns this clonotype: A much larger clonotype is one base distant, so this may be a read error. V and J are TRBV10-3 and TRBJ2-4; D tentatively fits TRBD1 or TRBD2 (6 bases each). This CDR3 region has 16 residues. V was clipped by 3 bases and J by 0 bases, with 12 bases between them. CDR1 and CDR2 from the germline V gene are ENHRY and SYGVKD. The CDR3 DNA reads as TGTGCCATCAGTGAAGGGGGACTGCTAGCCAAAAACATTCAGTACTTC. This codes for CAISEGGLLAKNIQYF.

This clonotype was observed a handful of times. The genes are TRBV27 and TRBJ2-5; maybe TRBD2 (6 bases). The CDR3 spans 15 residues. Per the germline V gene, CDR1 is MNHEY and CDR2 is SMNVEV (reference sequence). V lost 0 bases and J 6 bases, leaving 14 bases between the germline ends. The CDR3 nucleotides are TGTGCCAGCAGTTTATCGAATAAGGGGAGGCAGACCCAGTACTTC. This translates into CASSLSNKGRQTQYF.

This clonotype showed up just a few times. V usage is TRBV6-5 and J usage is TRBJ2-5, with TRBD2 matching 7 bases. The CDR3 contains 15 residues. The V segment lost 4 bases and the J segment 5 bases; nucleotides outside the gene matches: 10. The germline gives CDR1 MNHEY, CDR2 SVGAGI. CDR3 amino acids: CASSFQRGLGETQYF. CDR3 sequence (DNA): TGTGCCAGCAGTTTTCAGCGGGGTTTAGGGGAGACCCAGTACTTC.

Only a few counts were recorded for this clonotype. The V gene is TRBV12-3 or TRBV12-4, the J gene TRBJ1-1, with D perhaps matching TRBD1 (5 bases). V was clipped by 5 bases and J by 3 bases, with 16 bases between them. This CDR3 region has 15 residues. The CDR3 region is CASSPQRAGHTEAFF. The CDR3, as DNA: TGTGCCAGCAGTCCCCAGAGGGCAGGGCACACTGAAGCTTTCTTT.

In this sample, this clonotype turned up many times. This chain uses TRBV6-1 with TRBJ1-2, with TRBD1 matching over 8 bases. Trimming took 5 bases from V and 3 from J; bases not matched to a gene: 5. Per germline, CDR1 MNHNS and CDR2 SASEGT. The CDR3 is 14 residues long. CDR3 loop: CASSRTGSHYGYTF. CDR3 sequence (DNA): TGTGCCAGCAGTCGGACAGGGTCCCACTATGGCTACACCTTC.

This clonotype was observed at least ten times. The V and J genes are TRBV4-2 and TRBJ1-2; 7 positions agree with TRBD1. The CDR3 has 15 amino acids. Germline V gives CDR1 LGHNA, CDR2 YNFKEQ. V lost 0 bases and J lost 2; bases outside the gene matches: 3. CDR3 DNA: TGTGCCAGCAGCCAAGATAAGGGACAGAACTATGGCTACACCTTC. This codes for CASSQDKGQNYGYTF.

This clonotype showed up just a few times. The chain uses TRBV6-1 and TRBJ2-1; D might be TRBD2 (5 bases). From germline, CDR1 is MNHNS and CDR2 SASEGT. V dropped 6 bases and J dropped 5 bases, with 20 bases sitting between them. CDR3 length: 16 residues. The CDR3 loop is CASSPRVGSGHNEQFF. The CDR3, as DNA: TGTGCCAGCAGCCCTCGGGTGGGGAGTGGGCACAATGAGCAGTTCTTC.

The chain joins TRBV5-4 to TRBJ1-2; D not certain. The CDR3 spans 14 residues. The ends were cut back, 4 bases at V and 4 bases at J, with 14 bases in the middle. CDR1 and CDR2 from the germline V gene are SGHNT and YYREEE (reference sequence). The CDR3 DNA follows: TGTGCCAGCAGCCTGAGCGGGCTGACCTATGGCTACACCTTC. Translated, it gives CASSLSGLTYGYTF.

This clonotype has a handful of counts. The chain is built from TRBV12-3 or TRBV12-4 and TRBJ1-1; 7 bases agree with TRBD1. J was trimmed by 4 bases and V by 5 bases; bases with no gene match: 7. The CDR3 consists of 14 residues. The CDR3 nucleotides read TGTGCCAGCAGTAGACAGGGTTTGGGCACTGAAGCTTTCTTT. This codes for CASSRQGLGTEAFF.

DNA for the CDR3: TGTGCCAGCAGCCAGTCCGGGCCCTACGAGCAGTACTTC. Translation gives CASSQSGPYEQYF. The chain employs TRBV3-1 and TRBJ2-7; no reliable D call. Trimming removed 3 bases from V and 2 bases from J, with 8 bases in between. CDR3 length: 13 residues. Germline CDR1 reads LGHDT; CDR2 reads YNNKEL (reference sequence).

J is TRBJ2-1 and V is TRBV9, with D maybe TRBD2 (5 bases). The V and J ends lost 0 bases and 9 bases respectively, with 13 bases between them. The CDR3 spans 14 residues. The germline CDR1 and CDR2 sequences are SGDLS and YYNGEE. The CDR3 region is CASSVEGSTSEQFF. CDR3 nucleotide sequence: TGTGCCAGCAGCGTAGAAGGGAGTACGTCTGAGCAGTTCTTC.

This clonotype occurred a few times. The chain uses TRBV20-1 and TRBJ2-3, with 7 nucleotides matching TRBD2. Trimming at V came to 0 bases and at J to 12 bases, leaving 12 bases not matched to a gene. This CDR3 is 14 amino acids long. The germline CDR1 and CDR2 sequences are DFQATT and SNEGSKA (reference sequence). CDR3 nucleotide sequence: TGCAGTGCTAGAGAAGGAAGCAAGGCGGGGGTTCAGTATTTT. The encoded protein is CSAREGSKAGVQYF.

The chain employs TRBV12-5 and TRBJ2-7, with a possible D match to TRBD2 (5 bases). Germline CDR1 is LGHNT and CDR2 is FRNRAP. The CDR3 runs 12 residues. V lost 6 bases, J lost 2 bases, and 8 bases lay in between. CDR3 nucleotides: TGTGCTAGTGGGAGGGAGACCTACGAGCAGTACTTC. Translation gives CASGRETYEQYF.

In this sample, this clonotype turned up many times. For the CDR3, the DNA is TGTGCCAGCAGTGCAGTGACTAGCTTCGATGAGCAGTTCTTC. Its protein product is CASSAVTSFDEQFF. The chain couples TRBV2 to TRBJ2-1, with 7 bases matching TRBD2. With 4 bases clipped from V and 8 bases from J, the junction kept 8 bases outside the gene matches. Germline loops: CDR1 SNHLY, CDR2 FYNNEI. This CDR3 is built from 14 residues.